This TCR beta chain was sequenced in a study of T cell repertoires in cytomegalovirus infection. Overall study context: Epitope selection comprised recently identified HLA-C-restricted CMV epitopes and well-studied HLA-B-restricted CMV epitopes. Indications of both CMV infection and matching HLA type were provided by public TCR beta signatures.

TCRdb fed the reads into MiXCR, producing one record per CDR3 protein. The data contain under 850,000 distinct CDR3 sequences, about 30% of them singletons. CDR3 length: 10 residues. Study-level results: Using cumulative public TCR beta family frequency, the authors identified those who carried CMV together with the relevant HLA.

This clonotype showed up just a few times. Its specificity is not known. An end of the junction differs from the germline gene, which may be a read error. This receptor was identified in a human donor in good health (CMV status not recorded). Some clones in this sample may be carry-over from other donors' samples. The material sequenced was cultured PBMCs, taken from culture after CMV antigen stimulation. The J gene is TRBJ2-5, the V gene TRBV12-3 or TRBV12-4; D is unresolved. Here the CDR3 reads CASSPGGHAF. CDR3 nucleotides: TGTGCCAGCAGCCCCGGTGGTCACGCCTTC.